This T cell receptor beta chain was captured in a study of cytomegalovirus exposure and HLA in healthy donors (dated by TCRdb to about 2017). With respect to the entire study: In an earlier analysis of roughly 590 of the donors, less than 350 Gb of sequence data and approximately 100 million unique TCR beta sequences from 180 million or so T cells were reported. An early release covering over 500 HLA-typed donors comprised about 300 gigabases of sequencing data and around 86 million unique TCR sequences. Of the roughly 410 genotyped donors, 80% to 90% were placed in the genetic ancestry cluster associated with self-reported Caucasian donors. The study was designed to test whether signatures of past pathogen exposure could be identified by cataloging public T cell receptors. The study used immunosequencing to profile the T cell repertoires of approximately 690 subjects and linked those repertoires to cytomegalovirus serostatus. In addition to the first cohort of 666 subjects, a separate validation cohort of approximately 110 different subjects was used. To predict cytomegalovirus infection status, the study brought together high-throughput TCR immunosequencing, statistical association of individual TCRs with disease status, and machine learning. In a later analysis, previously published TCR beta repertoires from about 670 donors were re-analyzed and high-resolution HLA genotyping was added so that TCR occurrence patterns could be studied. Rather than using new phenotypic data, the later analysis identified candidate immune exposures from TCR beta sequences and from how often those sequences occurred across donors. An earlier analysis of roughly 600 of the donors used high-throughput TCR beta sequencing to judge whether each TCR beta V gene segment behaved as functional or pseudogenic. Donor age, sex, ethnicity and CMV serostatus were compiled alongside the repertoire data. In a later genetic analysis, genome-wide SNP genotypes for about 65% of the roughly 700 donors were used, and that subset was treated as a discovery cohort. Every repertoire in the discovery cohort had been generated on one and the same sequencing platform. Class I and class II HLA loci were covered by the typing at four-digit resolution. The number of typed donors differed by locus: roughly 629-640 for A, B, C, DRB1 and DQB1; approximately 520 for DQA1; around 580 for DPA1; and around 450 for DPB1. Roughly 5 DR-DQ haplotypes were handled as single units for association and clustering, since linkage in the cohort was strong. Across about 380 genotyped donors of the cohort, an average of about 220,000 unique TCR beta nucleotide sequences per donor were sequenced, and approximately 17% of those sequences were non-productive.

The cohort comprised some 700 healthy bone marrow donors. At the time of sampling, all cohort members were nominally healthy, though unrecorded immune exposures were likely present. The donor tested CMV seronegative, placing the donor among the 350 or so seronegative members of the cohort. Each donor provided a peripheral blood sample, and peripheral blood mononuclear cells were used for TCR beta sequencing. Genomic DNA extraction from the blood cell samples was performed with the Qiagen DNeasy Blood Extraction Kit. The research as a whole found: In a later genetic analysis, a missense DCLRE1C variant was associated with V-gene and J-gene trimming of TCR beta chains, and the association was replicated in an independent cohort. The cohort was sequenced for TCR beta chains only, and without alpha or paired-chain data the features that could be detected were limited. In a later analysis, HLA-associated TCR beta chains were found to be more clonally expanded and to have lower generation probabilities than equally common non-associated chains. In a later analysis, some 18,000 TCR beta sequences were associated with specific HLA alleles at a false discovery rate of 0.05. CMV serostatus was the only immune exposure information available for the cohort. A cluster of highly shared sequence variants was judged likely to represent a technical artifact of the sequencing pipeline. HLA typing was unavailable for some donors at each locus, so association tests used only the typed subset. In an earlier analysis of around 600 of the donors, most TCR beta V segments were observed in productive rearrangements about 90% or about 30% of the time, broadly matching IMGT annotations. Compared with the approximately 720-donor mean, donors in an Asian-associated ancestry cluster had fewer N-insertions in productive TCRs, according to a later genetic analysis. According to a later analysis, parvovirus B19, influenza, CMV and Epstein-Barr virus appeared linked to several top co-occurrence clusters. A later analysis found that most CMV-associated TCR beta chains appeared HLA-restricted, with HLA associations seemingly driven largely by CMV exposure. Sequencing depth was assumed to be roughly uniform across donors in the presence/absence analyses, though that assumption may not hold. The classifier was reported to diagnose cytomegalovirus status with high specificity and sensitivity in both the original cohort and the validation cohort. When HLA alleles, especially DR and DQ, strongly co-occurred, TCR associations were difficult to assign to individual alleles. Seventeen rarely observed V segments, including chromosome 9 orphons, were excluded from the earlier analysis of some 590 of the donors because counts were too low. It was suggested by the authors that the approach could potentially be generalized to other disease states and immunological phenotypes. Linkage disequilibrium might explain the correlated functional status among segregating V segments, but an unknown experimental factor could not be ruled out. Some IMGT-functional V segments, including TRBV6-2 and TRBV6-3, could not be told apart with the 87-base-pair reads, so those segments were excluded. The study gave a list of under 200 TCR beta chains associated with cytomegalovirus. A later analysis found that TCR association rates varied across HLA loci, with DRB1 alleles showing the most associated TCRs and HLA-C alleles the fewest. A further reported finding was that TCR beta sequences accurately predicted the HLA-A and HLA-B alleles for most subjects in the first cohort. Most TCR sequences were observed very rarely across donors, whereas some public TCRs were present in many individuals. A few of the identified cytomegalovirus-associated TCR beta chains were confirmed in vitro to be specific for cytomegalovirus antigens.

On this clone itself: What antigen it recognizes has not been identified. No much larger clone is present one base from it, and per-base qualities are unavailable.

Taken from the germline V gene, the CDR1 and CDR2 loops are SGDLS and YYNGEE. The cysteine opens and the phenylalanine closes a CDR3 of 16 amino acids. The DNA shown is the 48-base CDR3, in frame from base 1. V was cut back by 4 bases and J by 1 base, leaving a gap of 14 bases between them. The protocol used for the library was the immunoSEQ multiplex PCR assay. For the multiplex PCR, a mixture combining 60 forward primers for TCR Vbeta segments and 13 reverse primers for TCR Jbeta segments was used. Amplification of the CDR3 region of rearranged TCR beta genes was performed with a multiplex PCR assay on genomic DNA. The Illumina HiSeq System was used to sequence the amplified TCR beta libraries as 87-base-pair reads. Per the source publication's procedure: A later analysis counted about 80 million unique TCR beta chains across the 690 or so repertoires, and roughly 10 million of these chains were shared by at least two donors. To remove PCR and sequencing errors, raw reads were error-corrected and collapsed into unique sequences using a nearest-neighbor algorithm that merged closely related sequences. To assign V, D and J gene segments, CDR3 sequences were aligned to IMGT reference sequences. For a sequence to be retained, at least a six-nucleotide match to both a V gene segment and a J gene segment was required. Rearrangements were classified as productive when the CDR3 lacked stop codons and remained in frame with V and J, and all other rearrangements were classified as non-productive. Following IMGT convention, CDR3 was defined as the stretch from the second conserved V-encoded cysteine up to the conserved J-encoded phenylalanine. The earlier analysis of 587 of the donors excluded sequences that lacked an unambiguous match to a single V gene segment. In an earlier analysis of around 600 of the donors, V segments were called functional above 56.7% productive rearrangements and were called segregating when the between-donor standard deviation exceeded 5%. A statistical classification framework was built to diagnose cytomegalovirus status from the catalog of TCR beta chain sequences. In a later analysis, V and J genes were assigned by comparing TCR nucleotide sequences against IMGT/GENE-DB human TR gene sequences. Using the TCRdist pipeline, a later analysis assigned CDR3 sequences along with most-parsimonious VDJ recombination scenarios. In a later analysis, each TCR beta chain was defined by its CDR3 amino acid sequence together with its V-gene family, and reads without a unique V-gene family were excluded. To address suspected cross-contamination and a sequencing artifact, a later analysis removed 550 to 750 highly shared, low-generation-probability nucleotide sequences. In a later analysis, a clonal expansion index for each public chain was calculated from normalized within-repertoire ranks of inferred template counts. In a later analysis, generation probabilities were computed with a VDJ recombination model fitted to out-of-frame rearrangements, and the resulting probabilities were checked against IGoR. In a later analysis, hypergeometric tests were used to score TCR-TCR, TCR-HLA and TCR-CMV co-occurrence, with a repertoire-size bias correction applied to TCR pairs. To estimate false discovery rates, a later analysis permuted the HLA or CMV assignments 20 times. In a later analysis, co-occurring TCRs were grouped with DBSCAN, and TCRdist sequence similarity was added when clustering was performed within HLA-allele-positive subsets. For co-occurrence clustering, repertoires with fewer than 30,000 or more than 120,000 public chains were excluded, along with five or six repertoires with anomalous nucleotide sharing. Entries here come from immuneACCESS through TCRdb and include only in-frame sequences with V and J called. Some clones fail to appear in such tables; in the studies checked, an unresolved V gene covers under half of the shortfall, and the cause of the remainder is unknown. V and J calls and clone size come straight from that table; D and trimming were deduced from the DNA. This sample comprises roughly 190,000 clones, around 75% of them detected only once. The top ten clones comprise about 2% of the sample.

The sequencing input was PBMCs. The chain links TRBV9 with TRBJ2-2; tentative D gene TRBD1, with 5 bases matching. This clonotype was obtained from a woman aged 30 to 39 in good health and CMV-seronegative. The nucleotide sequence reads TGTGCCAGCAGCCCCCGGACAATCGGGAACACCGGGGAGCTGTTTTTT. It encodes CASSPRTIGNTGELFF.